A single sample is the source of the 11 T cell receptor beta chains below, sequenced in a study of blood T cell repertoires in COVID-19 (TCRdb year 2020). The method behind the library was the immunoSEQ multiplex PCR assay. Drawn from immuneACCESS, this table holds only the in-frame rearrangements with V and J called that TCRdb kept. Clones are partly lost; checked studies trace under half to an unresolved V gene and leave the rest unexplained. This sample holds 200,000 to 250,000 clones; around 80% were observed only once. Clones ranked in the top ten supply over 0.95% of the sample. The sequenced sample consisted of peripheral blood. Receptor source: a woman in her 30s with COVID-19, enrolled during active disease.

This clone was detected only a few times. Other DNA sequences in this specimen translate into the identical CDR3. J is TRBJ1-1 and V is TRBV6-6; TRBD1 agrees at 10 bases. This CDR3 comprises 13 residues. V shed 4 bases, J shed 5 bases, and the junction held 1 base outside the gene matches. Germline V gives CDR1 MNHNY, CDR2 SVGAGI (reference sequence). The CDR3 DNA reads TGTGCCAGCAGTTCGGACAGGGGGACTGAAGCTTTCTTT. This gives the protein CASSSDRGTEAFF.

The chain uses TRBV7-3 and TRBJ2-2, with D perhaps matching TRBD1 (5 bases). Germline CDR1 is SGHTA and CDR2 is FQGTGA. Trimming stripped 3 bases from V and 7 bases from J, with 15 bases between. The CDR3 spans 15 residues. CDR3 sequence (DNA): TGTGCCAGCAGCTTTTCAGGGCCAATGTTCGGGGAGCTGTTTTTT. This encodes CASSFSGPMFGELFF.

V usage is TRBV6-6 and J usage is TRBJ2-7; 13 bases fit TRBD2. CDR1 and CDR2 (germline): MNHNY, SVGAGI (reference sequence). The trim removed 0 bases at V and 7 bases at J, leaving 3 bases unmatched. This CDR3 has 15 residues. CDR3: CASSYSTSGRGEQYF. DNA for the CDR3: TGTGCCAGCAGTTACTCTACTAGCGGGAGGGGGGAGCAGTACTTC.

This clone was seen a single time. Here the CDR3 DNA reads TGTGCCAGTAGTATCGCCGGGACTAGCACCTACAATGAGCAGTTCTTC. It encodes CASSIAGTSTYNEQFF. The chain recombines TRBV19 with TRBJ2-1; TRBD2 matches at 9 bases. V was pared by 3 bases and J by 2 bases, with 5 bases of the junction left unmatched. Germline V lookup: CDR1 LNHDA, CDR2 SQIVND (reference sequence). The CDR3 length is 16 residues.

The chain uses TRBV6-2 or TRBV6-3 and TRBJ1-5; no clear D. Looked up from germline, CDR1 is MNHEY and CDR2 is SVGEGT. This CDR3 contains 13 residues. The V end lost 4 bases, the J end lost 4 bases, and 8 bases lay between the germline ends. The CDR3 region is CASSLNRNQPQHF. The CDR3 region has the DNA TGTGCCAGCAGTTTGAACAGAAATCAGCCCCAGCATTTT.

The V gene is TRBV28, the J gene TRBJ1-2; D is possibly TRBD1 (6 bases). V lost 6 bases, J lost 4 bases, and 15 bases lay in between. Germline V gene sequence: CDR1 MDHEN, CDR2 SYDVKM. This CDR3 is 14 amino acids long. Written as DNA, the CDR3 is TGTGCCAGCAGCTGGGACACCCTCGGCTATGGCTACACCTTC. As protein: CASSWDTLGYGYTF.

This clone showed up just a few times. This chain uses TRBV7-9 with TRBJ2-1; 11 positions match TRBD2. The CDR3 is made up of 16 amino acids. The V segment lost 1 base and the J segment 7 bases; nucleotides outside the gene matches: 6. CDR1 is SEHNR, CDR2 FQNEAQ, per germline (reference sequence). CDR3 nucleotides: TGTGCCAGCAGCTTAGAGACTAGCGGGATTGGTAATGAGCAGTTCTTC. Translated: CASSLETSGIGNEQFF.

The genes are TRBV14 and TRBJ1-1, with a possible D match to TRBD1 (5 bases). This CDR3 contains 15 residues. The V gene lost 0 bases and the J gene lost 1 base, with 9 bases spanning the gap. Per germline, CDR1 SGHDN and CDR2 FVKESK. The CDR3: CASSQDPGGNTEAFF. CDR3 nucleotide sequence: TGTGCCAGCAGCCAAGATCCGGGGGGGAACACTGAAGCTTTCTTT. Using reference TRBV14 and TRBJ1-1 for the parts outside the CDR3, the full variable domain is EAGVTQFPSHSVIEKGQTVTLRCDPISGHDNLYWYRRVMGKEIKFLLHFVKESKQDESGMPNNRFLAERTGGTYSTLKVQPAELEDSGVYFCASSQDPGGNTEAFFGQGTRLTVV.

The chain employs TRBV28 and TRBJ1-4, with 7 bases lining up with TRBD1. Looked up from germline, CDR1 is MDHEN and CDR2 is SYDVKM. V shed 8 bases and J 5 bases; nucleotides not matched to a gene: 5. This CDR3 contains 13 residues. The CDR3 sequence: CASRDRNNEKLFF. The CDR3 DNA reads TGTGCCAGCCGGGACAGAAACAATGAAAAACTGTTTTTT.

The chain uses TRBV3-1 (or the pseudogene TRBV3-2) and TRBJ1-1; D may be TRBD1 (5 bases). Per germline, CDR1 LGHDT and CDR2 YNNKEL (reference sequence). The CDR3 contains 15 residues. V was trimmed by 4 bases and J by 3 bases, leaving 15 bases between them. The CDR3 protein is CASSLYRGRDTEAFF. CDR3 in DNA: TGTGCCAGCAGCCTCTATCGGGGGAGGGACACTGAAGCTTTCTTT.

The J gene is TRBJ2-2, the V gene TRBV14; 8 positions agree with TRBD1. The CDR3 loop spans 16 amino acids. J was trimmed by 2 bases and V by 3 bases; bases with no gene match: 5. Germline V gene sequence: CDR1 SGHDN, CDR2 FVKESK. CDR3 in DNA: TGTGCCAGCAGCCACCGACAGGGGAGAAACACCGGGGAGCTGTTTTTT. This encodes CASSHRQGRNTGELFF.